These 15 T cell receptor beta chains share one sample of origin, sequenced in a study of cytomegalovirus exposure and HLA in healthy donors. 13 Jbeta primers and 60 Vbeta primers were used for the PCR. The assay was immunoSEQ multiplex PCR, and TCRdb's table has in-frame clones only and misses some. This table holds about 150,000 clones, 65% to 75% found once. The material sequenced was PBMCs. The receptors derive from a man in his fifties or sixties in good health and CMV-seronegative.

The chain recombines TRBV29-1 with TRBJ1-2; perhaps TRBD1 as D (5 bases). Germline V CDR1 and CDR2: SQVTM, ANQGSEA. Trimming took off 1 base at V and 5 bases at J, with 23 bases between the two ends. The length of the CDR3 is 17 residues. The CDR3, as DNA: TGCAGCGTTGAAGGACTTCGGCAGCTAAGGGGCGTTTATGGCTACACCTTC. Its translation: CSVEGLRQLRGVYGYTF. The complete variable domain, with remaining parts taken from reference TRBV29-1 and TRBJ1-2, reads SAVISQKPSRDICQRGTSLTIQCQVDSQVTMMFWYRQQPGQSLTLIATANQGSEATYESGFVIDKFPISRPNLTFSTLTVSNMSPEDSSIYLCSVEGLRQLRGVYGYTFGSGTRLTVV.

This rearrangement joins TRBV9 to TRBJ2-7; TRBD1 agrees at 7 bases. Unmatched junction bases numbered 5, after V lost 4 bases and J lost 7 bases. The CDR3 covers 12 residues. Germline V gene sequence: CDR1 SGDLS, CDR2 YYNGEE. The CDR3 sequence is CASSKGAEEQYF. DNA for the CDR3: TGTGCCAGCAGCAAGGGGGCAGAAGAGCAGTACTTC. The variable domain in full, with the rest retrieved from reference TRBV9 and TRBJ2-7, is DSGVTQTPKHLITATGQRVTLRCSPRSGDLSVYWYQQSLDQGLQFLIQYYNGEERAKGNILERFSAQQFPDLHSELNLSSLELGDSALYFCASSKGAEEQYFGPGTRLTVT.

V gene TRBV5-8 combines with J gene TRBJ2-3; D gene unclear. The length of the CDR3 is 12 residues. V lost 5 bases and J lost 3, with 7 bases in between. Germline lookup yields CDR1 SGHTS and CDR2 YDEGEE. The CDR3 reads CASSLITDTQYF. Written as DNA, the CDR3 is TGTGCCAGCAGTCTTATTACAGATACGCAGTATTTT.

J is TRBJ2-5 and V is TRBV29-1; 9 nucleotides align to TRBD1. CDR3 length equals 13 residues. With 5 bases clipped from V and 2 bases from J, the junction kept 3 bases outside the gene matches. Per the germline V gene, CDR1 is SQVTM and CDR2 is ANQGSEA. Here the CDR3 reads CSVPGQGQETQYF. The CDR3 region has the DNA TGCAGCGTTCCCGGACAGGGGCAAGAGACCCAGTACTTC.

The V gene is TRBV2, the J gene TRBJ2-7, with a possible D match to TRBD2 (5 bases). V was cut by 2 bases and J by 0 bases, with 14 bases left in between. This CDR3 is 16 amino acids long. Germline CDR1 is SNHLY and CDR2 is FYNNEI. The CDR3 is CASSESQWESSYEQYF. CDR3 in DNA: TGTGCCAGCAGTGAATCCCAGTGGGAGAGCTCCTACGAGCAGTACTTC.

CDR3 in amino acids: CASSLRTGPDTQYF. CDR3 coding DNA: TGCGCCAGCAGCCTTCGGACAGGGCCAGATACGCAGTATTTT. The V gene is TRBV5-1, the J gene TRBJ2-3, with 8 positions matching TRBD1. The CDR3 runs 14 residues. Germline V gene data show CDR1 as SGHRS and CDR2 as YFSETQ. With 4 bases clipped from V and 4 bases from J, the junction kept 5 bases outside the gene matches.

The V and J genes are TRBV27 and TRBJ2-1; D call uncertain. Per the germline V gene, CDR1 is MNHEY and CDR2 is SMNVEV (reference sequence). V was shortened by 3 bases and J by 4 bases, with 10 bases between the two germline ends. This CDR3 spans 14 amino acids. The CDR3 nucleotides read TGTGCCAGCAGTTTCGGTGGGCCATACAATGAGCAGTTCTTC. Protein: CASSFGGPYNEQFF.

The sample holds a few counts of this clone. This rearrangement joins TRBV19 to TRBJ2-5; 15 bases fit TRBD2. The CDR3 has 17 residues. CDR1 is LNHDA, CDR2 SQIVND, per germline (reference sequence). V shed 5 bases and J 4 bases; nucleotides not matched to a gene: 8. The CDR3 here is CASSPRTSGRVGETQYF. Written as DNA, the CDR3 is TGTGCCAGTAGTCCCCGGACTAGCGGGAGGGTCGGAGAGACCCAGTACTTC.

The chain employs TRBV7-9 and TRBJ2-7, with a weak D call TRBD2 (6 bases). CDR1 SEHNR and CDR2 FQNEAQ come from the germline V gene (reference sequence). Trimming stripped 11 bases from V and 6 bases from J, with 14 bases between. This CDR3 is built from 11 residues. The CDR3 is CAGSPGGEQYF. The DNA of the CDR3 is TGTGCCGGAAGCCCCGGGGGCGAGCAGTACTTC.

V and J are TRBV7-9 and TRBJ2-5; maybe TRBD1 (7 bases). The V gene's germline CDR1 is SEHNR and CDR2 FQNEAQ (reference sequence). Trimming removed 2 bases from V and 5 bases from J, with 12 bases in between. The CDR3 extends over 14 amino acids. The DNA for the CDR3 is TGTGCCAGCAGCTTACCAGCAGGGGGGGAGACCCAGTACTTC. Translating it yields CASSLPAGGETQYF.

This chain joins TRBV19 and TRBJ1-1, with D tentatively TRBD1 (6 bases). V was trimmed by 0 bases and J by 0 bases, leaving 14 bases between them. Germline CDR1 LNHDA, CDR2 SQIVND (reference sequence). The CDR3 sequence is 17 residues long. The DNA of the CDR3 is TGTGCCAGTAGTATAGATACCGGGACACCTTTGAACACTGAAGCTTTCTTT. This gives the protein CASSIDTGTPLNTEAFF. The full variable domain, in which reference TRBV19 and TRBJ1-1 provide the parts outside the CDR3, is DGGITQSPKYLFRKEGQNVTLSCEQNLNHDAMYWYRQDPGQGLRLIYYSQIVNDFQKGDIAEGYSVSREKKESFPLTVTSAQKNPTAFYLCASSIDTGTPLNTEAFFGQGTRLTVV.

The CDR3 nucleotides read TGTGCCAGCAGCTTAAGGGGCAGGGGGCTTTTTGGGGATACGCAGTATTTT. This translates into CASSLRGRGLFGDTQYF. The chain recombines TRBV7-3 with TRBJ2-3; 8 bases map to TRBD1. V dropped 1 base and J dropped 6; count of bases not matched to a gene: 12. This CDR3 comprises 17 residues. In germline, CDR1 is SGHTA, CDR2 FQGTGA. Supplemented by reference TRBV7-3 and TRBJ2-3, the full variable domain reads GAGVSQTPSNKVTEKGKYVELRCDPISGHTALYWYRQSLGQGPEFLIYFQGTGAADDSGLPNDRFFAVRPEGSVSTLKIQRTERGDSAVYLCASSLRGRGLFGDTQYFGPGTRLTVL.

The sample holds a few counts of this clone. The rearrangement joins TRBV19 to TRBJ2-7, with a possible D match to TRBD1 (5 bases). Trimming removed 3 bases from V and 2 bases from J, with 17 bases in between. Germline V gene lookup returns CDR1 LNHDA and CDR2 SQIVND (reference sequence). The CDR3 contains 16 residues. CDR3 DNA sequence: TGTGCCAGTAGTATGGGCGGTGGGGCGGAAGCCTACGAGCAGTACTTC. This sequence encodes CASSMGGGAEAYEQYF.

CDR3 in amino acids: CASSPRAYEQYF. The CDR3 region has the DNA TGTGCCAGCAGCCCCCGCGCCTACGAGCAGTACTTC. The genes are TRBV9 and TRBJ2-7; D is unclear. The length of the CDR3 is 12 residues. Germline assignment: CDR1 SGDLS and CDR2 YYNGEE. Trimming took 4 bases from V and 2 from J, leaving 7 bases between them.

This clone occurred a few times. The chain couples TRBV10-3 to TRBJ1-3, with D hard to call. Per germline, CDR1 ENHRY and CDR2 SYGVKD. V was clipped by 4 bases and J by 4 bases, with 11 bases between them. The CDR3 contains 14 residues. The CDR3, as DNA: TGTGCCATCAGTGTTGGAGGACTCGGAAACACCATATATTTT. It encodes CAISVGGLGNTIYF.